The subject of this entry is one T cell receptor (beta chain). In the authors' methods: Amplification of reference gene primers was used by the study to estimate nucleated cell counts. Only in-frame clones appear in the TCRdb table, and some are missing; sequencing was by immunoSEQ multiplex PCR. The D gene and trimming were derived from the DNA, and the V and J assignments and clone size from that table. Here the sample spans 200,000 to 250,000 clones, around four fifths being singletons. Trimming took off 8 bases at V and 5 bases at J, with 15 bases between the two ends. The length of the CDR3 is 13 residues. Germline V gives CDR1 KGHSH, CDR2 LQKENI. The data belong to a study of blood T cell repertoires in COVID-19. Study at large: From T cells, B-cell-depleted T cells, or PBMCs came the material, which was cDNA or gDNA.

The sequence derives from a woman older than 75 with active or convalescent COVID-19. Sequenced material: peripheral blood. This chain joins TRBV18 and TRBJ1-2, with D maybe TRBD1 (5 bases). DNA of the CDR3: TGTGCCAGCACCGGGACTCCGGAATATGGCTACACCTTC. Protein product: CASTGTPEYGYTF.